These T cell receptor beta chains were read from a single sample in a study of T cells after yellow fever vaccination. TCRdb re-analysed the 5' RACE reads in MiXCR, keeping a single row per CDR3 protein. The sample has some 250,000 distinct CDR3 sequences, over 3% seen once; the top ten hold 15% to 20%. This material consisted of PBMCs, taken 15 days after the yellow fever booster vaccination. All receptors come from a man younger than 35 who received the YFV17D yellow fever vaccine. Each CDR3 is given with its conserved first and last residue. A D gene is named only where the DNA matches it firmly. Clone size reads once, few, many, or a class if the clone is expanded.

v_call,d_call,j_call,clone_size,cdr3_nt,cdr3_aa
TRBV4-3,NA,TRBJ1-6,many,TGCGCCAGCAGCCAAGATTGGTCACCCCTCCACTTT,CASSQDWSPLHF
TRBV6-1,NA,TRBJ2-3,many,TGTGCCAGCAGGACCCTCGACAACACAGATACGCAGTATTTT,CASRTLDNTDTQYF
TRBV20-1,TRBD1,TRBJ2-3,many,TGCAGTGCCCAGGACAGGGGGCTTACAGATACGCAGTATTTT,CSAQDRGLTDTQYF
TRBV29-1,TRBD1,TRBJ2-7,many,TGCAGCGTTGGAACAGGGGTAGCCTACGAGCAGTACTTC,CSVGTGVAYEQYF
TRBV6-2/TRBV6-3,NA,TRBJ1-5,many,TGTGCCACCGTTTCCGGGGGTAGCAATCAGCCCCAGCATTTT,CATVSGGSNQPQHF
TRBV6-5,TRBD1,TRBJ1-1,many,TGTGCCAGCAGCTCTCAGAGGGGGCGGGGGAACACTGAAGCTTTCTTT,CASSSQRGRGNTEAFF
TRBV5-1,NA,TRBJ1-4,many,TGCGCCAGCAGCTTGCAGGGGACGGAGAATGAAAAACTGTTTTTT,CASSLQGTENEKLFF
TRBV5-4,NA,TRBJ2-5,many,TGTGCCAGCAGCTTGGAGGCTGCTGGGGAGACCCAGTACTTC,CASSLEAAGETQYF
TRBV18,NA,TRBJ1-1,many,TGTGCCAGCTCATCTATTCCGGGACAGAACACTGAAGCTTTCTTT,CASSSIPGQNTEAFF
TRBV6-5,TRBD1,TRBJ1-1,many,TGTGCCAGCAGTACCCCGGGGACAGGGAACACTGAAGCTTTCTTT,CASSTPGTGNTEAFF
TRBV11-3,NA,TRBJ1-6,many,TGTGCCAGCAGCTTAAGGGGGTACGATAATTCACCCCTCCACTTT,CASSLRGYDNSPLHF
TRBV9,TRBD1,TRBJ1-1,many,TGTGCCAGCAGCCCCGATACCGCGGACAGGGGAGAAGCTTTCTTT,CASSPDTADRGEAFF
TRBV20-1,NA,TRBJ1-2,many,TGCAGTGCTACAAACCCGGGACAAAGCTATGGCTACACCTTC,CSATNPGQSYGYTF
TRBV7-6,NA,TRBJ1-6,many,TGTGCCAGCAGCCCTCCGGGCCATAATTCACCCCTCCACTTT,CASSPPGHNSPLHF